The 3 T cell receptor beta chains below were found in one sample sequenced in a study of blood T cell repertoires in COVID-19. Assay: immunoSEQ multiplex PCR; the TCRdb copy retains only in-frame clones and omits some. The table records some 330,000 clones, around 92% of them present only once. What was sequenced was peripheral blood. These receptors all stem from a woman in her thirties with COVID-19, enrolled during active disease.

A single count supports this clone. J is TRBJ2-7 and V is TRBV7-2, with D hard to call. Germline V gene sequence: CDR1 SGHTA, CDR2 FQGNSA. The CDR3 is made up of 14 amino acids. V lost 1 base, J lost 3 bases, and 10 bases lay in between. Written as DNA, the CDR3 is TGTGCCAGCAGCTTAGGGCGCGGTCTCTACGAGCAGTACTTC. The encoded protein is CASSLGRGLYEQYF.

This chain uses TRBV30 with TRBJ1-3; tentative D call: TRBD1 (6 bases). The germline V gene has CDR1 GTSNPN and CDR2 SVGIG (reference sequence). V gave up 0 bases and J gave up 0 bases, with 12 bases separating them. CDR3 size: 16 residues. As DNA, the CDR3 is TGTGCCTGGAGTGTACAAGGACAGACCTCTGGAAACACCATATATTTT. Protein sequence: CAWSVQGQTSGNTIYF.

The rearrangement links TRBV7-8 to TRBJ2-7; 10 nucleotides align to TRBD1. Germline V gives CDR1 SGHVS, CDR2 FQNEAQ. The CDR3 length is 18 residues. The junction had 12 bases not matched to a gene; V was cut back by 4 bases and J by 0 bases. Written as DNA, the CDR3 is TGTGCCAGCAGCTCCCGGCCGAACCGGGACAGGGGCTCCTACGAGCAGTACGTC. This translates into CASSSRPNRDRGSYEQYV.